The T cell receptor beta chain under discussion was sequenced for a study of shared clonotypes between healthy human individuals. Across the study: Donors consisted of two women and a few men between 18 and 49. Study outcomes and limitations: Clonotype sharing among the donors was expected to vary with sequencing depth.

Deep was the level used in running the assay. Over several immunoSEQ plates, each subset's genomic DNA was distributed in even portions. Profiling relied on immunoSEQ multiplex PCR, and the TCRdb table lists in-frame clones only, not all of them. The table has about 2 million clones, roughly 94% seen once; the top ten hold 1.1%. Notes on this clone: Its antigen is currently unknown.

Naive CD8 cells comprised CD45RO-negative, CCR7-positively selected cells, excluding terminally differentiated effector memory CD45RA+ cells. This TCR was sampled from a man aged 18 to 29 in good health. The sample taken for sequencing was naive CD8+ T cells sorted from blood.

The DNA for the CDR3 is TGTGCCAGCAGCTTAGGAGCGGACGAGCAGTACTTC. This translates into CASSLGADEQYF. The gene calls are TRBV5-6 and TRBJ2-7, with a tentative D call TRBD2 (5 bases). The V end was cut by 2 bases, the J end by 5 bases, with 8 bases between. The length of the CDR3 is 12 residues. Germline CDR1 SGHDT, CDR2 YYEEEE.